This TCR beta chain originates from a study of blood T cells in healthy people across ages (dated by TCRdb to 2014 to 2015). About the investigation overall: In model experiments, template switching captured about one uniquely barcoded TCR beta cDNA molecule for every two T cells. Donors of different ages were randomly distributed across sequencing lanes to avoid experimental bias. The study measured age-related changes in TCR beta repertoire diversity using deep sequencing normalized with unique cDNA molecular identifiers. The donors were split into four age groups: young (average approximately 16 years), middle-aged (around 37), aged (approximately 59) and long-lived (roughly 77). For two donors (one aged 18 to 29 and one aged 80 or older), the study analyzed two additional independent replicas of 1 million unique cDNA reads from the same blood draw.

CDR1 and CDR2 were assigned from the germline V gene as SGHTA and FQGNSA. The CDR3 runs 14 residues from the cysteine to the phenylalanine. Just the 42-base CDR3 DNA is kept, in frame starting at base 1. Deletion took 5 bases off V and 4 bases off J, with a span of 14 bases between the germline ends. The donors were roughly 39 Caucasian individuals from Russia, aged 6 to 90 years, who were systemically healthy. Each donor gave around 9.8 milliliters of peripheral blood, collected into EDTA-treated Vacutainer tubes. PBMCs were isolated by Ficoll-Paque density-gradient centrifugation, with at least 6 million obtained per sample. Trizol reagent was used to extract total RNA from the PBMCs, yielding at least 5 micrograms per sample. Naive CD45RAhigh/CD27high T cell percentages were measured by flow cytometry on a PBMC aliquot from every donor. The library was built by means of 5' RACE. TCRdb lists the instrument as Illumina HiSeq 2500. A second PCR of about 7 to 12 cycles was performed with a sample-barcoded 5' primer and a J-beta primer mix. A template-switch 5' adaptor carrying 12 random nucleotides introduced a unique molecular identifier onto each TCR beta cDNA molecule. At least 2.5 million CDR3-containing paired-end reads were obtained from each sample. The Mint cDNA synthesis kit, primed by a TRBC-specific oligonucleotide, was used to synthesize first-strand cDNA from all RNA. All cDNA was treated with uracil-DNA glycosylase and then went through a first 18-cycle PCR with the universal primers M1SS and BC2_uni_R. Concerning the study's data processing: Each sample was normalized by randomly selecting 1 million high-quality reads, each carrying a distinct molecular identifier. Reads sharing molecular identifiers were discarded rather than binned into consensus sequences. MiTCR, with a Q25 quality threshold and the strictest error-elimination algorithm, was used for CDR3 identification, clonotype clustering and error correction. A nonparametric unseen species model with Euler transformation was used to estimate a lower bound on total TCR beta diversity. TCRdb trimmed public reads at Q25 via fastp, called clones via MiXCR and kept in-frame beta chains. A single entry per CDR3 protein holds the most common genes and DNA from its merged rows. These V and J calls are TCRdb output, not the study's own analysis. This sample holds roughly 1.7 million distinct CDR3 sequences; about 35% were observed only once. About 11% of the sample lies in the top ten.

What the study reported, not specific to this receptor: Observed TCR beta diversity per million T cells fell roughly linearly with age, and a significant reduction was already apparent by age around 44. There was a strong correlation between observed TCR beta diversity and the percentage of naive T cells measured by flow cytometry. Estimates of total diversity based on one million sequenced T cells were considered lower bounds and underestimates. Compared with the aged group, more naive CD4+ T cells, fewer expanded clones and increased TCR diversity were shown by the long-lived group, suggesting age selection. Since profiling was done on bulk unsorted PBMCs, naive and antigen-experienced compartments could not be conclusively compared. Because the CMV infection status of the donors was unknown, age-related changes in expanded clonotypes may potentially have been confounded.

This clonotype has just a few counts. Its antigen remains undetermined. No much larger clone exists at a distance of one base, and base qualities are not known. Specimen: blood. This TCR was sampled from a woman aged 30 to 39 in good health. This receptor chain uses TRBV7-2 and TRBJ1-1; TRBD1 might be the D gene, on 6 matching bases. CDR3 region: CASSILGAVTEAFF. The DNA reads TGTGCCAGCAGCATCCTGGGGGCCGTCACTGAAGCTTTCTTT.